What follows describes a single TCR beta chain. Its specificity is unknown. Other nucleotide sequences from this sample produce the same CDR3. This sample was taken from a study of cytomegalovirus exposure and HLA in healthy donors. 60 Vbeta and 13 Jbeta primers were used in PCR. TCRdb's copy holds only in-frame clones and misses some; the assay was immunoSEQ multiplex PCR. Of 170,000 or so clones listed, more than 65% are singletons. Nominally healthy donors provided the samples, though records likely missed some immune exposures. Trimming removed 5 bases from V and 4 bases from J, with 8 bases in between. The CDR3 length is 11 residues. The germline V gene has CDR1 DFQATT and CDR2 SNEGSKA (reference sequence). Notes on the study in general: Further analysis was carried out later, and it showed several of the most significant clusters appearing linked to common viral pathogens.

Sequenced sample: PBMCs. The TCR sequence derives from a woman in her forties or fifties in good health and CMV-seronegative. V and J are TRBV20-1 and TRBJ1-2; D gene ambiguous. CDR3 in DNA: TGCAGTGCTCCACGGGGCTATGGCTACACCTTC. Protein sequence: CSAPRGYGYTF.